This T cell receptor (beta chain) was captured by sequencing in a study of circulating tumor DNA in untreated peripheral T-cell lymphoma. Study results and caveats: Despite persistently detectable ctDNA, a couple of patients remained in remission over approximately ten years.

Of note for this clone: Its antigen is not known.

Sequencing used immunoSEQ multiplex PCR; TCRdb keeps in-frame clones, though not all of them. The repertoire consists of 350 to 500 clones, with over 75% occurring once and the leading ten covering approximately 6.1%. The germline CDR1 and CDR2 sequences are MGHRA and YSYEKL. The CDR3 contains 16 residues. V dropped 0 bases and J dropped 0 bases, with 9 bases sitting between them. This clonotype originated in a human donor with peripheral T-cell lymphoma. Sequencing was done on a sample of cell-free DNA from blood serum. The J gene is TRBJ2-1, the V gene TRBV4-1; D not certain. CDR3: CASSQDRASSYNEQFF. In DNA form, the CDR3 reads TGCGCCAGCAGCCAAGATCGGGCCAGCTCCTACAATGAGCAGTTCTTC.